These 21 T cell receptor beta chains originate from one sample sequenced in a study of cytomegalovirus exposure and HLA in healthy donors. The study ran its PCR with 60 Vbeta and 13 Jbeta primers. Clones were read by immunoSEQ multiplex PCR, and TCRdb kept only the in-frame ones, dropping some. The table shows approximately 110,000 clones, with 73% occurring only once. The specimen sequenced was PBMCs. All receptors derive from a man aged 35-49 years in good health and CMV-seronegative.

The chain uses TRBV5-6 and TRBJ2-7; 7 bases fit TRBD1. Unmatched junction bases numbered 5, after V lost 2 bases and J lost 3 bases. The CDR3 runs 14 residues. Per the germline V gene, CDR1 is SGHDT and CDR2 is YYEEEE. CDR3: CASSFTGTVYEQYF. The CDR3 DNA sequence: TGTGCCAGCAGCTTTACCGGGACAGTCTACGAGCAGTACTTC.

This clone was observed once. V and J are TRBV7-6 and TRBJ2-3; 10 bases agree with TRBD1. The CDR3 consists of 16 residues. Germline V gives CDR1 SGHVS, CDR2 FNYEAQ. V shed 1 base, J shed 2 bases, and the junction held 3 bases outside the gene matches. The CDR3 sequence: CASSLGGQGFTDTQYF. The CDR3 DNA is TGTGCCAGCAGCTTAGGGGGACAGGGGTTCACAGATACGCAGTATTTT.

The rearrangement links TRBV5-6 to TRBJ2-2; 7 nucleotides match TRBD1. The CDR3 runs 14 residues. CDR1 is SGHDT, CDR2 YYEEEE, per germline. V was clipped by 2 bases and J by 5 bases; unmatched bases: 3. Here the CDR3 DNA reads TGTGCCAGCAGCTTTTACAGGGGAACCGGGGAGCTGTTTTTT. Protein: CASSFYRGTGELFF. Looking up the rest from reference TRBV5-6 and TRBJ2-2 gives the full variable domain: DAGVTQSPTHLIKTRGQQVTLRCSPKSGHDTVSWYQQALGQGPQFIFQYYEEEERQRGNFPDRFSGHQFPNYSSELNVNALLLGDSALYLCASSFYRGTGELFFGEGSRLTVL.

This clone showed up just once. In DNA, the CDR3 is TGTGCCAGCAGTCACACTAGCGGTAACACCGGGGAGCTGTTTTTT. It codes for CASSHTSGNTGELFF. The J gene is TRBJ2-2, the V gene TRBV6-6, with TRBD2 matching 8 bases. The CDR3 runs 15 residues. The V gene's germline CDR1 is MNHNY and CDR2 SVGAGI (reference sequence). Trimming at V came to 5 bases and at J to 2 bases, leaving 4 bases not matched to a gene.

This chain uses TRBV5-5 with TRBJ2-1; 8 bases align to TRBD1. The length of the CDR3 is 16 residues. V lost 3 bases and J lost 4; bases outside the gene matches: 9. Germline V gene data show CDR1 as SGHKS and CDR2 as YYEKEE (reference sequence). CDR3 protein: CASSSNDRDRYNEQFF. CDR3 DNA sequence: TGTGCCAGCAGCTCTAACGACCGGGACAGGTACAATGAGCAGTTCTTC.

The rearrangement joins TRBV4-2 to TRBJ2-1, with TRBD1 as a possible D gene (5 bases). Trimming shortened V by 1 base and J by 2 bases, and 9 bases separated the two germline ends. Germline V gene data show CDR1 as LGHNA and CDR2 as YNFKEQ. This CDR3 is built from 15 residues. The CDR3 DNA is TGTGCCAGCAGCCAAGGGTCCAGGGCCTACAATGAGCAGTTCTTC. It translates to CASSQGSRAYNEQFF.

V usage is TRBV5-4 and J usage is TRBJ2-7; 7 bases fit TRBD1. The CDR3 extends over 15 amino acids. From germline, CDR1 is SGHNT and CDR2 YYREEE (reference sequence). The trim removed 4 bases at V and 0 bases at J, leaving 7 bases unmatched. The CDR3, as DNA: TGTGCCAGCAGCGGTCAACAGGGGTTCTCCTACGAGCAGTACTTC. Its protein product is CASSGQQGFSYEQYF.

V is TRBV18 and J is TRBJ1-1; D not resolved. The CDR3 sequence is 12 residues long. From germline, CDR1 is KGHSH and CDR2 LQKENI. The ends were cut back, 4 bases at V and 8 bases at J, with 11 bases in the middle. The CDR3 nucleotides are TGTGCCAGCTCACTTACGCGGTCCGAAGCTTTCTTT. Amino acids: CASSLTRSEAFF. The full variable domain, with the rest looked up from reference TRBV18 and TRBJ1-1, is NAGVMQNPRHLVRRRGQEARLRCSPMKGHSHVYWYRQLPEEGLKFMVYLQKENIIDESGMPKERFSAEFPKEGPSILRIQQVVRGDSAAYFCASSLTRSEAFFGQGTRLTVV.

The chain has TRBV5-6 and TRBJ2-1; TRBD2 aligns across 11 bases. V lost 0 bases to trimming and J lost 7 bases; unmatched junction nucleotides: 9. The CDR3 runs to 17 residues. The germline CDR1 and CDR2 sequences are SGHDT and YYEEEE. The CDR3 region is CASSLGSGGAGWNEQFF. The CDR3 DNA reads TGTGCCAGCAGCTTGGGTAGCGGGGGGGCCGGATGGAATGAGCAGTTCTTC.

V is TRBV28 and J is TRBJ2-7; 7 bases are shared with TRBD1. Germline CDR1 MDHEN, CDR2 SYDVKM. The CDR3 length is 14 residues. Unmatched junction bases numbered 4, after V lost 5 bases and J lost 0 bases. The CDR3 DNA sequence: TGTGCCAGCAGTACTTGGGACAGCTCCTACGAGCAGTACTTC. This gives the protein CASSTWDSSYEQYF.

CDR3: CASSSVTGNIQYF. The CDR3 DNA follows: TGTGCCAGCAGTTCAGTGACAGGAAACATTCAGTACTTC. The chain employs TRBV6-6 and TRBJ2-4; D is possibly TRBD1 (6 bases). CDR1 and CDR2 (germline): MNHNY, SVGAGI (reference sequence). Trimming took off 4 bases at V and 6 bases at J, with 10 bases between the two ends. The CDR3 has 13 amino acids.

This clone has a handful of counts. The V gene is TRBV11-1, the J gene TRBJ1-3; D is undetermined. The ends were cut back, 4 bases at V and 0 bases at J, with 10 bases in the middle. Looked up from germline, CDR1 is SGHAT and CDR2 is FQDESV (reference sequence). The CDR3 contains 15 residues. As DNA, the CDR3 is TGTGCCAGCAGCTCAAACAGTGACTCTGGAAACACCATATATTTT. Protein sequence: CASSSNSDSGNTIYF.

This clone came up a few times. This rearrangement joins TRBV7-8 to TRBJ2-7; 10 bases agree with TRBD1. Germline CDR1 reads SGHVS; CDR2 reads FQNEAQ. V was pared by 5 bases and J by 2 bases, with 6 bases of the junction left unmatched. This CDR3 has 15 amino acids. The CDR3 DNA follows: TGTGCCAGCAGCCCGACAGGGGGCAGGACCTACGAGCAGTACTTC. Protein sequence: CASSPTGGRTYEQYF.

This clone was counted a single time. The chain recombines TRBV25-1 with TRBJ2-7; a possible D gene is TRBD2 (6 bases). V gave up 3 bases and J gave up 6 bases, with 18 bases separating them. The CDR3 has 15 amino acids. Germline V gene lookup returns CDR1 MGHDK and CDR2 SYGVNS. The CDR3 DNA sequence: TGTGCCAGCAGTGAGATGGGACTGACAGAGGGCGAGCAGTACTTC. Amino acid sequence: CASSEMGLTEGEQYF.

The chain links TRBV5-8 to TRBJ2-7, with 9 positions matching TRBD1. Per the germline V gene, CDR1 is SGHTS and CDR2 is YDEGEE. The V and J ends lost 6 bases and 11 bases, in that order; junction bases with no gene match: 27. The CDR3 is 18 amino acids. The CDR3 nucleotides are TGTGCCAGCACCTTATGTCCGGCTTCTCGGGACAGGGTCTGTAGAAAGTACTTC. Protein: CASTLCPASRDRVCRKYF.

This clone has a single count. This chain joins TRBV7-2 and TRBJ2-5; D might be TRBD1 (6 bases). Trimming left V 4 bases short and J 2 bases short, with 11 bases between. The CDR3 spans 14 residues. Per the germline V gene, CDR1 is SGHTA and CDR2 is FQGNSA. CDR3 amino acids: CASSSGTPQETQYF. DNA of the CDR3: TGTGCCAGCAGCTCCGGGACACCTCAAGAGACCCAGTACTTC. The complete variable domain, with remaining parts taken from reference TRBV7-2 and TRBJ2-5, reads GAGVSQSPSNKVTEKGKDVELRCDPISGHTALYWYRQSLGQGLEFLIYFQGNSAPDKSGLPSDRFSAERTGGSVSTLTIQRTQQEDSAVYLCASSSGTPQETQYFGPGTRLLVL.

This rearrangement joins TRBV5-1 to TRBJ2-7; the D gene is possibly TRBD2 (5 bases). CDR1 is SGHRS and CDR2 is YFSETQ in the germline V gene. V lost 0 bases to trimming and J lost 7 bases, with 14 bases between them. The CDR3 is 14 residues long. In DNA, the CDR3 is TGCGCCAGCAGCTTGGGGCAGGCCTCGGGAGAGCAGTACTTC. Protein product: CASSLGQASGEQYF.

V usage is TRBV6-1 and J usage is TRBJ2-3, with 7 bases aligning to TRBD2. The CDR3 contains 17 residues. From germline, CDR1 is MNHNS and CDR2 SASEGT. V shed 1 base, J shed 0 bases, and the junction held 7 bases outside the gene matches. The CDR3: CASSEGGGSGSTDTQYF. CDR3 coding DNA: TGTGCCAGCAGTGAAGGGGGAGGGAGCGGGAGCACAGATACGCAGTATTTT.

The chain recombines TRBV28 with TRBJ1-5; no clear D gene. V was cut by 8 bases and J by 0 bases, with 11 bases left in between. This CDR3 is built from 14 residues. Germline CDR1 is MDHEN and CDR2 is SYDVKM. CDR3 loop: CASVRSYSNQPQHF. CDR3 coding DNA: TGTGCCAGCGTCAGGTCCTATAGCAATCAGCCCCAGCATTTT.

The CDR3 region has the DNA TGTGCCAGCAGTTTAGACGAGGGATCCTACGAGCAGTACTTC. As protein: CASSLDEGSYEQYF. The V and J genes are TRBV27 and TRBJ2-7, with D perhaps matching TRBD2 (5 bases). V shed 2 bases and J shed 1 base, with 9 bases lying between them. Germline CDR1 MNHEY, CDR2 SMNVEV (reference sequence). The CDR3 is 14 amino acids.

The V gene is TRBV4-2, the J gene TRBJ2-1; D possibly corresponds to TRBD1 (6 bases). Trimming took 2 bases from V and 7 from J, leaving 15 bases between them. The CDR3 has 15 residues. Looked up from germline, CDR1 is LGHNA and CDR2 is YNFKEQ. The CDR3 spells CASSQFFGQGNEQFF. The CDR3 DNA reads TGTGCCAGCAGCCAATTCTTCGGTCAGGGGAATGAGCAGTTCTTC.